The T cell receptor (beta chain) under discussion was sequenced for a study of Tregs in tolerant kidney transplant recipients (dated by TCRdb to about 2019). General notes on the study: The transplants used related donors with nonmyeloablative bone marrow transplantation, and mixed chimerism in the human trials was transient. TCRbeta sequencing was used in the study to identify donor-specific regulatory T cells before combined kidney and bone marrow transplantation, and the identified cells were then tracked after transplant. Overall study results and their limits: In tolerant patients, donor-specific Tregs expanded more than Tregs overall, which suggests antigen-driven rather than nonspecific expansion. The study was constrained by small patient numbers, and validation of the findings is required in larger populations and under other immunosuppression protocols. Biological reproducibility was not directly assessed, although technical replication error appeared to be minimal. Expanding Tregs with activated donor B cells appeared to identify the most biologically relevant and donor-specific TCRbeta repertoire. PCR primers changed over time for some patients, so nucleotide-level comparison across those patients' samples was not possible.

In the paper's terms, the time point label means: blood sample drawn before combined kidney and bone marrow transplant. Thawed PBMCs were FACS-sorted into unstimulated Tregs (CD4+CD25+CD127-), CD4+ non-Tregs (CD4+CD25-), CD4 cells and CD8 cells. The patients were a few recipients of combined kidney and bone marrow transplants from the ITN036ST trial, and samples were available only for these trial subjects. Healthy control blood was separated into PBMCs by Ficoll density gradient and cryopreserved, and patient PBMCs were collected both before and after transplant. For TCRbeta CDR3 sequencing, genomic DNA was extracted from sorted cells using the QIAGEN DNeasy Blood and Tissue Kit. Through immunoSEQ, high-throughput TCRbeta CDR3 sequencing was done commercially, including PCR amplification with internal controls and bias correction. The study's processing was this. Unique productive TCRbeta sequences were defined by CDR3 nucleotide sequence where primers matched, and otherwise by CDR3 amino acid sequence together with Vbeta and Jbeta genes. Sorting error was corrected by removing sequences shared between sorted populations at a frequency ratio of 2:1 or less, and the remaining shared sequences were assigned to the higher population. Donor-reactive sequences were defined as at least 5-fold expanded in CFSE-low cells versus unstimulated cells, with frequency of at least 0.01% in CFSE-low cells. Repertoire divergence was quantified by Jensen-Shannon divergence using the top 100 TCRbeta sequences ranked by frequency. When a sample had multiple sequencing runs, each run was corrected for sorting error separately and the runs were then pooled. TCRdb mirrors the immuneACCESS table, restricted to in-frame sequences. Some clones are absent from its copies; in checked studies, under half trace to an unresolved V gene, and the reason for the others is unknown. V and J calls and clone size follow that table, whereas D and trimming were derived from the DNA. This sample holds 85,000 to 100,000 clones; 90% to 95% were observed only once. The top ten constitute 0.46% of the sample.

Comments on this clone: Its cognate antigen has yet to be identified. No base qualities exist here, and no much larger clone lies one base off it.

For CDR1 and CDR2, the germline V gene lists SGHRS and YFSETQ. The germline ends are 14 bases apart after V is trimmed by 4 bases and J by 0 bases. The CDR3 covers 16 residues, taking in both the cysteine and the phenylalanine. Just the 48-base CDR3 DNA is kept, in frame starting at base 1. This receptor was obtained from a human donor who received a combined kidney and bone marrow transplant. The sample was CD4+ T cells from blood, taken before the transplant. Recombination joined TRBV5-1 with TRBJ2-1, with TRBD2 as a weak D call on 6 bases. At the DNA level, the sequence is TGCGCCAGCAGCGGCGTGGCGGGGAGCTCCTACAATGAGCAGTTCTTC. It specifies CASSGVAGSSYNEQFF.